This T cell receptor beta chain was captured by sequencing in a study of shared T cell receptors in the human thymus (dated by TCRdb to the early 2020s). In the study overall: The study examined how the human thymus generates shared, self-reactive T-cell receptor alpha chains.

A remark on this clone: What antigen it recognizes has not been identified. Base quality data are lacking; no much larger clone is found one base away.

Germline trimming amounts to 4 bases on V and 1 base on J, with 15 as the count of junction bases outside the gene matches. The CDR3 holds 18 amino acids from the cysteine to the phenylalanine. Solely the CDR3 DNA is kept, with 54 bases framed from the first base. In the germline V gene (reference sequence), CDR1 corresponds to SGHNT and CDR2 to YYREEE. The library was made by the immunoSEQ multiplex PCR assay. TCRdb mirrors the immuneACCESS table, restricted to in-frame sequences. Some clones are absent from its copies; in checked studies, under half trace to an unresolved V gene, and the reason for the others is unknown. For this sample the table gives about 730,000 clones, of which approximately 85% were detected only once. Of the sample, 0.0095% to 0.013% falls within the top ten clones. The sample also formed part of further work on human thymus T cells. The other study reports the following: Donors were immunologically healthy infants undergoing open corrective cardiac surgery for congenital heart defects in Finland. Thymus tissue was collected as surgical resects that were removed during corrective cardiac surgery. Both the thymic and the peripheral blood repertoires appeared to show biased V and J gene segment usage. The related research found that thymic TCR repertoires overlapped highly between unrelated individuals. TCR alpha and beta repertoires from about 8 infant thymus samples and four related peripheral blood samples were characterized in the study. Donor ages ranged from roughly 6 to 244 days, and the cohort comprised roughly six male and two female infants. Thymocytes were mechanically released from the tissue and were stored as pellets of 10-30 million cells at -70 degrees C. A QIAsymphony instrument was used to extract genomic DNA from frozen cell pellets. The immunoSEQ multiplex PCR assay was used to amplify the TCRB and TCRAD loci from a standardized quantity of quality-controlled genomic DNA. The amplicons spanned the V(D)J region and were long enough to cover the CDR3 and allow V and J genes to be identified. Amplicon sequencing was performed on an Illumina platform through the commercial immunoSEQ service. Primer bias and sequencing errors were corrected using previously described methods, and TCRAD and TCRB definitions followed the IMGT database. The repertoires were analysed using immunoSEQ Analyzer 3.0 and VDJTools for basic statistics, V/J segment usage, diversity estimates, rarefaction and pairwise overlap. Diversity was estimated using the Chao1, ChaoE, Efron-Thisted, Shannon and inverse Simpson indices, and was also estimated on datasets down-sampled to the size of the smallest sample. For repertoire overlap, CDR3 nucleotide sequence, V gene and J gene had to match strictly, and clustering was done by Jaccard-based multidimensional scaling. On average, thymus samples yielded around 810,000 unique TCRB clonotypes, whereas blood samples yielded approximately 84,000.

This receptor was taken from a girl under three years old with a congenital heart defect. Donor details come from another sample of the same person, matched by shared clones. The sequenced sample consisted of thymocytes. The receptor chain draws on TRBV5-4 and TRBJ2-3; 7 bases in the junction line up with TRBD2. The CDR3 protein is CASSRNPRGKGGTDTQYF. The nucleotide sequence is given as TGTGCCAGCAGCCGGAACCCGCGGGGGAAGGGTGGCACAGATACGCAGTATTTT. The full variable domain, with segments outside the CDR3 supplied by the reference TRBV5-4 and TRBJ2-3 proteins, appears as ETGVTQSPTHLIKTRGQQVTLRCSSQSGHNTVSWYQQALGQGPQFIFQYYREEENGRGNFPPRFSGLQFPNYSSELNVNALELDDSALYLCASSRNPRGKGGTDTQYFGPGTRLTVL.